This TCR beta chain derives from a study of blood T cell repertoires in COVID-19. About the study: COVID-19 samples from acute and convalescent phases originated in the United States, Italy and Spain.

The germline CDR1 and CDR2 sequences are SGHTS and YDEGEE. This CDR3 region has 17 residues. The V gene lost 3 bases and the J gene lost 4 bases, with 21 bases spanning the gap. Study processing details: For nucleated cells, counts were estimated from reference gene primer amplification. Here immunoSEQ multiplex PCR was the method, and the copy in TCRdb shows in-frame clones only, minus some. Clone size and V and J calls were adopted from that table, with D and trimming inferred from the DNA. The sample has nearly 350,000 clones, more than 75% seen once. Sequencing used peripheral blood. The source of this sequence is a woman in her late teens or twenties who had recovered from COVID-19. The V and J genes are TRBV5-8 and TRBJ2-3; TRBD1 is a possible D gene (6 bases). CDR3 residues: CASSWGLGPFGADTQYF. DNA for the CDR3: TGTGCCAGCAGCTGGGGGCTGGGCCCATTCGGCGCAGATACGCAGTATTTT. The full variable domain, with the rest looked up from reference TRBV5-8 and TRBJ2-3, is EAGVTQSPTHLIKTRGQQATLRCSPISGHTSVYWYQQALGLGLQFLLWYDEGEERNRGNFPPRFSGRQFPNYSSELNVNALELEDSALYLCASSWGLGPFGADTQYFGPGTRLTVL.